The 31 T cell receptor beta chains reported below all come from one sample, sequenced in a study of blood T cell repertoires in COVID-19. The repertoire was sequenced with immunoSEQ multiplex PCR; TCRdb's copy has only in-frame clones and lacks some. The sample lists fewer than 130,000 clones, around 82% occurring once. Sequencing used peripheral blood. These receptors all stem from a woman aged 55-69 years with acute or convalescent COVID-19.

This clone was seen once. The chain has TRBV7-9 and TRBJ2-3, with 8 bases matching TRBD2. The length of the CDR3 is 18 residues. The ends lost 0 bases at V and 2 bases at J; junction bases unmatched: 10. The V gene's germline CDR1 is SEHNR and CDR2 FQNEAQ (reference sequence). CDR3 protein: CASSLARGGLLTTDTQYF. In DNA, the CDR3 is TGTGCCAGCAGCTTAGCCCGGGGGGGCCTCTTAACCACAGATACGCAGTATTTT.

V usage is TRBV7-9 and J usage is TRBJ2-3, with D possibly TRBD2 on 5 matching bases. There are 17 residues in the CDR3. CDR1 and CDR2 (germline): SEHNR, FQNEAQ (reference sequence). With 5 bases removed from V and 1 base from J, the gap between germline ends came to 19 bases. CDR3 sequence: CASSTFVRVEGTDTQYF. The CDR3 DNA reads TGTGCCAGCAGCACCTTCGTGAGGGTAGAGGGCACAGATACGCAGTATTTT.

The rearrangement joins TRBV5-4 to TRBJ1-1; 9 bases are shared with TRBD1. Per the germline V gene, CDR1 is SGHNT and CDR2 is YYREEE (reference sequence). J was trimmed by 1 base and V by 2 bases; bases with no gene match: 12. The CDR3 spans 18 residues. CDR3 amino acids: CASSLRSGTGSGNTEAFF. CDR3 coding DNA: TGTGCCAGCAGCTTACGTTCCGGGACAGGGTCAGGGAACACTGAAGCTTTCTTT.

This chain links TRBV4-3 with TRBJ2-2; 9 nucleotides line up with TRBD2. Germline CDR1 is LGHNA and CDR2 is YSLEER. The V gene end was trimmed by 0 bases and the J gene end by 9 bases; junction bases not matched to a gene: 8. This CDR3 is built from 16 residues. The CDR3 spells CASSQDRTSATWELFF. The CDR3 DNA reads TGCGCCAGCAGCCAAGATAGGACTAGCGCCACATGGGAGCTGTTTTTT.

This chain joins TRBV5-4 and TRBJ2-1; TRBD1 matches 10 bases. Germline V CDR1 and CDR2: SGHNT, YYREEE (reference sequence). Losses at the gene ends were 4 bases for V and 7 bases for J; bases not matched to a gene: 5. The CDR3 is made up of 14 amino acids. The CDR3 DNA sequence: TGTGCCAGCAGCGTACCGGGACAGGGGAATGAGCAGTTCTTC. Encoded protein: CASSVPGQGNEQFF.

The V gene is TRBV15, the J gene TRBJ2-5; 8 positions match TRBD1. The junction had 9 bases not matched to a gene; V was cut back by 0 bases and J by 3 bases. CDR3 length: 17 residues. Germline-derived CDR1 and CDR2 are LNHNV and YYDKDF (reference sequence). CDR3 in amino acids: CATSRDYGQGAEETQYF. The CDR3 coding sequence is TGTGCCACCAGCAGAGATTATGGCCAGGGGGCAGAAGAGACCCAGTACTTC.

The rearrangement uses TRBV5-4 and TRBJ2-7; D is possibly TRBD2 (5 bases). The germline V gene has CDR1 SGHNT and CDR2 YYREEE (reference sequence). There are 15 residues in the CDR3. V dropped 0 bases and J dropped 8 bases, with 18 bases sitting between them. The CDR3 loop reads CASSLAEGDYEKQYF. In nucleotides, the CDR3 is TGTGCCAGCAGCTTGGCCGAGGGAGATTACGAGAAGCAGTACTTC. The complete variable domain, with remaining parts taken from reference TRBV5-4 and TRBJ2-7, reads ETGVTQSPTHLIKTRGQQVTLRCSSQSGHNTVSWYQQALGQGPQFIFQYYREEENGRGNFPPRFSGLQFPNYSSELNVNALELDDSALYLCASSLAEGDYEKQYFGPGTRLTVT.

The CDR3 sequence is CASSQENGQQETQYF. The CDR3 nucleotides are TGTGCCAGCAGCCAAGAAAATGGACAGCAAGAGACCCAGTACTTC. The chain carries TRBV4-2 and TRBJ2-5; D is possibly TRBD1 (6 bases). CDR1 is LGHNA, CDR2 YNFKEQ, per germline. Trimming took 0 bases from V and 2 from J, leaving 10 bases between them. CDR3 length: 15 residues.

For the CDR3, the DNA is TGTGCCAGCAGGTACATGGCCCGGGACACTGAAGCTTTCTTT. It translates to CASRYMARDTEAFF. The chain combines TRBV7-3 with TRBJ1-1; D ambiguous. CDR1 and CDR2 (germline): SGHTA, FQGTGA. The CDR3 is made up of 14 amino acids. V was cut by 6 bases and J by 3 bases, with 14 bases left in between.

This clone came up many times. This chain connects TRBV4-1 to TRBJ1-6, with unresolved D. Germline CDR1 MGHRA, CDR2 YSYEKL. V was shortened by 0 bases and J by 10 bases, with 13 bases between the two germline ends. The CDR3 is 15 amino acids. For the CDR3, the DNA is TGCGCCAGCAGCCAAGAAGGTAGCCCGGGGTCACCCCTCCACTTT. It translates to CASSQEGSPGSPLHF.

This clone was detected only once. The J gene is TRBJ2-4, the V gene TRBV5-1, with 13 bases aligning to TRBD2. Germline lookup yields CDR1 SGHRS and CDR2 YFSETQ. J lost 8 bases, V lost 5 bases, and 10 bases had no gene match. There are 16 residues in the CDR3. The CDR3 region is CASSQTLAGGQDIQYF. CDR3 sequence (DNA): TGCGCCAGCAGTCAGACACTAGCGGGGGGGCAGGACATTCAGTACTTC. The whole variable domain, filled in from reference TRBV5-1 and TRBJ2-4, reads KAGVTQTPRYLIKTRGQQVTLSCSPISGHRSVSWYQQTPGQGLQFLFEYFSETQRNKGNFPGRFSGRQFSNSRSEMNVSTLELGDSALYLCASSQTLAGGQDIQYFGAGTRLSVL.

The rearrangement uses TRBV7-2 and TRBJ1-3, with D possibly being TRBD1 (5 bases). V gave up 5 bases and J gave up 7 bases, with 21 bases separating them. CDR1 and CDR2 from the germline V gene are SGHTA and FQGNSA. This CDR3 spans 16 amino acids. CDR3 DNA: TGTGCCAGCAGCGACCAAGTTCAGGGCGTTGGTAACACCATATATTTT. Residues: CASSDQVQGVGNTIYF.

This chain links TRBV2 with TRBJ1-1; no firm D call. The CDR3 has 15 amino acids. V was cut by 3 bases and J by 1 base, with 12 bases left in between. Germline assignment: CDR1 SNHLY and CDR2 FYNNEI. CDR3 region: CASSEQSTPNTEAFF. CDR3 coding DNA: TGTGCCAGCAGTGAGCAGTCAACCCCGAACACTGAAGCTTTCTTT.

V usage is TRBV28 and J usage is TRBJ2-7, with 9 nucleotides matching TRBD2. Germline-derived CDR1 and CDR2 are MDHEN and SYDVKM. The CDR3 covers 17 residues. Unmatched junction bases numbered 13, after V lost 7 bases and J lost 0 bases. This CDR3 is CASKGASGVRSSYEQYF. The CDR3 DNA is TGTGCCAGCAAAGGTGCTAGCGGGGTCAGGAGCTCCTACGAGCAGTACTTC.

The chain recombines TRBV11-3 with TRBJ1-5; no definite D call. The CDR3 runs 13 residues. The V and J ends lost 1 base and 7 bases respectively, with 8 bases between them. Germline CDR1 reads SGHNT; CDR2 reads YENEEA. The CDR3 DNA reads as TGTGCCAGCAGCTTAGGGGAGGGACAGCCCCAGCATTTT. Translated: CASSLGEGQPQHF. Full variable domain (missing parts from reference TRBV11-3 and TRBJ1-5): EAGVVQSPRYKIIEKKQPVAFWCNPISGHNTLYWYLQNLGQGPELLIRYENEEAVDDSQLPKDRFSAERLKGVDSTLKIQPAELGDSAVYLCASSLGEGQPQHFGDGTRLSIL.

This clone came up many times. This chain uses TRBV11-3 with TRBJ2-5; D gene uncertain. The germline gives CDR1 SGHNT, CDR2 YENEEA. Trimming stripped 2 bases from V and 5 bases from J, with 12 bases between. The CDR3 loop spans 14 amino acids. The CDR3 spells CASSLSGGYETQYF. CDR3 sequence (DNA): TGTGCCAGCAGCTTATCGGGTGGCTACGAGACCCAGTACTTC.

This chain connects TRBV19 to TRBJ2-4; TRBD1 matches 7 bases. Germline lookup yields CDR1 LNHDA and CDR2 SQIVND (reference sequence). The CDR3 is 16 residues long. With V trimmed by 9 bases and J by 5 bases, 16 bases remained unmatched. CDR3 sequence reads: CASSQSPTGTENIQYF. The CDR3 bases are TGTGCCAGCTCTCAAAGCCCCACCGGGACAGAAAACATTCAGTACTTC.

The rearrangement links TRBV13 to TRBJ2-1; perhaps TRBD1 as D (5 bases). CDR1 is PRHDT and CDR2 is FYEKMQ in the germline V gene (reference sequence). The CDR3 runs 16 residues. V lost 1 base and J 9 bases, leaving 19 bases between the germline ends. The CDR3: CASSLALPGLTGEQFF. For the CDR3, the DNA is TGTGCCAGCAGCTTAGCTTTGCCAGGGCTTACTGGTGAGCAGTTCTTC.

The chain has TRBV29-1 and TRBJ2-7; 9 positions agree with TRBD1. The CDR3 spans 12 residues. V lost 4 bases to trimming and J lost 3 bases; unmatched junction nucleotides: 1. Germline CDR1 and CDR2: SQVTM and ANQGSEA. The CDR3 DNA follows: TGCAGCGTTGGGGACAGGGACTACGAGCAGTACTTC. Protein product: CSVGDRDYEQYF.

The chain joins TRBV4-3 to TRBJ1-6, with 12 positions matching TRBD1. The germline V gene has CDR1 LGHNA and CDR2 YSLEER. V dropped 0 bases and J dropped 10; count of bases not matched to a gene: 4. The CDR3 covers 16 residues. The CDR3 nucleotides read TGCGCCAGCAGCCAAGATTTAGGGACAGGGGGCTCACCCCTCCACTTT. Amino acid sequence: CASSQDLGTGGSPLHF.

The chain carries TRBV19 and TRBJ2-2; 7 bases align to TRBD1. V shed 4 bases and J 3 bases; nucleotides not matched to a gene: 2. Germline CDR1 is LNHDA and CDR2 is SQIVND (reference sequence). CDR3 length: 14 residues. The CDR3 is CASSSQGDTGELFF. The CDR3 DNA follows: TGTGCCAGTAGTAGTCAGGGGGACACCGGGGAGCTGTTTTTT.

The chain links TRBV4-3 to TRBJ1-1, with D maybe TRBD1 (6 bases). V was shortened by 1 base and J by 9 bases, with 12 bases between the two germline ends. CDR1 and CDR2 from the germline V gene are LGHNA and YSLEER. The CDR3 is 13 amino acids. The CDR3 sequence is CASSQVGAFKAFF. The CDR3 bases are TGCGCCAGCAGCCAAGTGGGGGCTTTTAAAGCTTTCTTT.

This clone was seen just once. This rearrangement joins TRBV5-1 to TRBJ2-3, with D maybe TRBD2 (6 bases). CDR1 and CDR2 (germline): SGHRS, YFSETQ. This CDR3 has 15 amino acids. The V gene lost 4 bases and the J gene lost 7 bases, with 19 bases spanning the gap. CDR3 DNA sequence: TGCGCCAGCAGCGCTCGACTAGGAGGCGAGTATACGCAGTATTTT. Translated: CASSARLGGEYTQYF. The complete variable domain, with remaining parts taken from reference TRBV5-1 and TRBJ2-3, reads KAGVTQTPRYLIKTRGQQVTLSCSPISGHRSVSWYQQTPGQGLQFLFEYFSETQRNKGNFPGRFSGRQFSNSRSEMNVSTLELGDSALYLCASSARLGGEYTQYFGPGTRLTVL.

The V call is TRBV4-1, the J call TRBJ2-3; 7 positions agree with TRBD2. Looked up from germline, CDR1 is MGHRA and CDR2 is YSYEKL. The CDR3 has 17 amino acids. V lost 4 bases, J lost 0 bases, and 10 bases stayed unmatched. DNA for the CDR3: TGCGCCAGCAGCCCCCGCGGGGGAGTCCCTAGCACAGATACGCAGTATTTT. Amino acid sequence: CASSPRGGVPSTDTQYF.

This sequence joins TRBV4-3 and TRBJ1-5, with D possibly being TRBD1 (5 bases). Trimming took off 0 bases at V and 7 bases at J, with 22 bases between the two ends. The CDR3 runs to 18 residues. Germline V CDR1 and CDR2: LGHNA, YSLEER. DNA for the CDR3: TGCGCCAGCAGCCAAGATAGGATCACAGGCCTCTCAGGGCAGCCCCAGCATTTT. Its translation is CASSQDRITGLSGQPQHF.

This clone was detected only a few times. This sequence joins TRBV7-2 and TRBJ1-5, with 9 bases that match TRBD1. The CDR3 covers 15 residues. The ends lost 2 bases at V and 7 bases at J; junction bases unmatched: 6. Germline lookup yields CDR1 SGHTA and CDR2 FQGNSA. This CDR3 is CASSLTGTGFQPQHF. CDR3 nucleotide sequence: TGTGCCAGCAGCTTAACGGGGACAGGGTTCCAGCCCCAGCATTTT. Supplemented by reference TRBV7-2 and TRBJ1-5, the full variable domain reads GAGVSQSPSNKVTEKGKDVELRCDPISGHTALYWYRQSLGQGLEFLIYFQGNSAPDKSGLPSDRFSAERTGGSVSTLTIQRTQQEDSAVYLCASSLTGTGFQPQHFGDGTRLSIL.

In DNA, the CDR3 is TGTGCCAGCGATGAGGGCGGGGGGACAGATACGCAGTATTTT. Translation gives CASDEGGGTDTQYF. The chain employs TRBV9 and TRBJ2-3, with TRBD2 matching 8 bases. CDR3 length equals 14 residues. Unmatched junction bases numbered 7, after V lost 7 bases and J lost 3 bases. Per germline, CDR1 SGDLS and CDR2 YYNGEE.

This clone came up a few times. V is TRBV5-1 and J is TRBJ2-7; 7 nucleotides line up with TRBD2. The CDR3 sequence is 13 residues long. Germline loops: CDR1 SGHRS, CDR2 YFSETQ. The junction had 7 bases not matched to a gene; V was cut back by 3 bases and J by 7 bases. The CDR3 protein is CASSWTPGGEQYF. The DNA of the CDR3 is TGCGCCAGCAGCTGGACTCCCGGGGGGGAGCAGTACTTC.

The chain couples TRBV13 to TRBJ1-1; possibly TRBD1 for D (6 bases). The CDR3 consists of 14 residues. CDR1 and CDR2 (germline): PRHDT, FYEKMQ (reference sequence). Trimming left V 0 bases short and J 5 bases short, with 10 bases between. In DNA, the CDR3 is TGTGCCAGCAGCTTAGGGGGGGCGAGGACTGAAGCTTTCTTT. Translating it yields CASSLGGARTEAFF.

The chain links TRBV5-6 to TRBJ1-3; D unresolved. CDR1 and CDR2 (germline): SGHDT, YYEEEE. The length of the CDR3 is 15 residues. Between the trimmed V and J ends, which lost 1 base and 0 bases, there was a span of 8 bases. The CDR3 loop reads CASSLFLDSGNTIYF. CDR3 DNA sequence: TGTGCCAGCAGCTTGTTTTTAGACTCTGGAAACACCATATATTTT.

The V and J genes are TRBV4-2 and TRBJ1-4; TRBD1 agrees at 8 bases. The CDR3 length is 15 residues. V lost 5 bases to trimming and J lost 8 bases; unmatched junction nucleotides: 10. Germline values: CDR1 LGHNA, CDR2 YNFKEQ. This CDR3 is CASSFRDRGLEKLFF. CDR3 nucleotide sequence: TGTGCCAGCAGCTTCCGAGACAGGGGTTTGGAAAAACTGTTTTTT.